This T cell receptor (beta chain) was recorded in a study of blood T cell repertoires in COVID-19. About the research overall: Donors in the United States, Italy and Spain gave samples during acute or convalescent COVID-19.

The count of this clone is one. The germline V gene encodes CDR1 SGHRS and CDR2 YFSETQ. Losses at the gene ends were 4 bases for V and 11 bases for J; bases not matched to a gene: 7. This CDR3 comprises 13 residues. Original methodology: Amplification from reference gene primers served as the basis for estimated nucleated cell counts. Data came from immunoSEQ multiplex PCR; TCRdb stores just in-frame clones and leaves some out. For V, J and clone size, that table is used; D and trimming come from the DNA. The table lists about 200,000 clones, around 84% of them singletons. Individuals aged roughly 18 to 90 years were recruited from 24 US areas. Recovered status applied to Cohort 3 donors who had two consecutive negative PCRs. It also applied to those with clearance or with symptom resolution.

The chain couples TRBV5-1 to TRBJ1-1; 11 positions agree with TRBD1. The sequence was obtained from a man aged 35-49 years who had recovered from COVID-19. Input material: PBMCs or T cells enriched from blood (not recorded which). This CDR3 reads CASSGGQGAMAFF. CDR3 DNA: TGCGCCAGCAGCGGAGGACAGGGGGCAATGGCTTTCTTT.